This T cell receptor (beta chain) was profiled in a study of STAT5B mutations in CD4+ large granular lymphocyte leukemia. As regards this clone: The target antigen is unknown.

Study-wide points: Higher CD4+ than CD8+ T-LGLL clonality might reflect small sample size.

The CDR3 extends over 15 amino acids. V lost 4 bases to trimming and J lost 0 bases, with 11 bases between them. Germline V gives CDR1 SGHRS, CDR2 YFSETQ. Assay: immunoSEQ multiplex PCR; the TCRdb copy retains only in-frame clones and omits some. The sample contains tens of thousands of clones, roughly 75% of which appear only once. The TCR comes from a human donor in good health. The sample consisted of CD4+ T cells from blood buffy coats. The rearrangement uses TRBV5-1 and TRBJ1-5; D is undetermined. DNA for the CDR3: TGCGCCAGCAGCCCCGACACCAATAGCAATCAGCCCCAGCATTTT. It is translated as CASSPDTNSNQPQHF. Full variable domain (rest looked up from reference TRBV5-1 and TRBJ1-5): KAGVTQTPRYLIKTRGQQVTLSCSPISGHRSVSWYQQTPGQGLQFLFEYFSETQRNKGNFPGRFSGRQFSNSRSEMNVSTLELGDSALYLCASSPDTNSNQPQHFGDGTRLSIL.